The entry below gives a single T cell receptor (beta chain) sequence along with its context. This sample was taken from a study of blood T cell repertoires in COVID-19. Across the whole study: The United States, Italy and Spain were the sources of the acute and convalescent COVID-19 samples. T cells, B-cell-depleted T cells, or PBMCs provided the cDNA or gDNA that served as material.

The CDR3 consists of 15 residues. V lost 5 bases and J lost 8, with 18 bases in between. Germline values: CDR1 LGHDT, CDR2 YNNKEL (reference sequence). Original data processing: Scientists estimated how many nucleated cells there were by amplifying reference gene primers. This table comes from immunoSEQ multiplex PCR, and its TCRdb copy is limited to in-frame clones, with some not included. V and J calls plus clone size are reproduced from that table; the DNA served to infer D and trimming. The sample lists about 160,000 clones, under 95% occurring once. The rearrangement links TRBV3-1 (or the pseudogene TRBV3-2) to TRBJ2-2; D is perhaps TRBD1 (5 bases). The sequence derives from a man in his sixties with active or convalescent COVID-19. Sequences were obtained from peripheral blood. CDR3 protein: CASSEDTPGRGELFF. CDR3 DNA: TGTGCCAGCAGCGAGGACACCCCGGGCCGGGGGGAGCTGTTTTTT.